This TCR beta chain was profiled in a study of shared clonotypes between healthy human individuals. Cells designated naive CD8 were CD45RO-negative and were positively selected for CCR7, with terminally differentiated effector memory CD45RA+ cells excluded. V lost 4 bases and J lost 7; bases outside the gene matches: 6. The V gene's germline CDR1 is SGDLS and CDR2 YYNGEE. The CDR3 loop spans 14 amino acids. Repertoires were generated with immunoSEQ multiplex PCR, while TCRdb's copy carries only in-frame clones and drops some. The top ten clones hold 1.2% of a sample with 1.5 million to 2.5 million clones, about 95% of them seen once.

The sequenced sample was naive CD8+ T cells sorted from blood. V and J are TRBV9 and TRBJ2-1, with TRBD2 matching 9 bases. The clonotype comes from a man younger than 35 in good health. The CDR3 protein is CASSQTSGLNEQFF. The CDR3 nucleotides read TGTGCCAGCAGCCAGACTAGCGGTTTAAATGAGCAGTTCTTC.